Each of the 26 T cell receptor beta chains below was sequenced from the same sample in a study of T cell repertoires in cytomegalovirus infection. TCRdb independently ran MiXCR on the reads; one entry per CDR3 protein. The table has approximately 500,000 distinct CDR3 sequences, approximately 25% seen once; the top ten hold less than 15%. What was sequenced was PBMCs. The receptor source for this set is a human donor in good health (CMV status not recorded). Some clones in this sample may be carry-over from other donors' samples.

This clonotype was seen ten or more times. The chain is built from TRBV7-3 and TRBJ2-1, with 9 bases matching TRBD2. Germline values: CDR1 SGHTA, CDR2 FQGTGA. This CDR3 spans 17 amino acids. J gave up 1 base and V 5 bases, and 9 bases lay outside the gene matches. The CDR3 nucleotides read TGTGCCAGCAGCCTAGAGGGCGGGAGGGGGTCCTACAATGAGCAGTTCTTC. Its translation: CASSLEGGRGSYNEQFF.

The CDR3 region is CASSIRDTRNNYEQYF. The DNA for the CDR3 is TGTGCCAGTAGTATCCGGGACACCAGAAACAACTACGAGCAGTACTTC. The chain is built from TRBV19 and TRBJ2-7, with a weak D call TRBD1 (6 bases). CDR3 length equals 16 residues. Between the trimmed V and J ends, which lost 3 bases and 3 bases, there was a span of 18 bases. Germline CDR1 and CDR2: LNHDA and SQIVND (reference sequence). Full variable domain (outside the CDR3, taken from reference TRBV19 and TRBJ2-7): DGGITQSPKYLFRKEGQNVTLSCEQNLNHDAMYWYRQDPGQGLRLIYYSQIVNDFQKGDIAEGYSVSREKKESFPLTVTSAQKNPTAFYLCASSIRDTRNNYEQYFGPGTRLTVT.

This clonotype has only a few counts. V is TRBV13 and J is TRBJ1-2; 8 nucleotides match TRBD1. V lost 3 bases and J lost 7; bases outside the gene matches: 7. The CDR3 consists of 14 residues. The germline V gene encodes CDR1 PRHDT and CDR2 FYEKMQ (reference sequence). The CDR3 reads CASSLDQGAGGYTF. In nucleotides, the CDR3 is TGTGCCAGCAGCTTGGACCAGGGGGCCGGTGGCTACACCTTC.

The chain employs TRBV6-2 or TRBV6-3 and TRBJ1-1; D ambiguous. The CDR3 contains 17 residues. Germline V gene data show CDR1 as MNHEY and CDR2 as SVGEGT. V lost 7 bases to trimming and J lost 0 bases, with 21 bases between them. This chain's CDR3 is CASNLHRISAMNTEAFF. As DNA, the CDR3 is TGTGCCAGCAACCTACACCGGATTTCTGCAATGAACACTGAAGCTTTCTTT.

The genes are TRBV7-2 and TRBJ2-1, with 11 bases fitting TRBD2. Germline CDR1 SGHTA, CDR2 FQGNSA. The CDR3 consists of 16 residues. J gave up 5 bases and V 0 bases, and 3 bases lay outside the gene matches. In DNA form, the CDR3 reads TGTGCCAGCAGCTTAGCAGGGACTAGCGGACACAATGAGCAGTTCTTC. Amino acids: CASSLAGTSGHNEQFF. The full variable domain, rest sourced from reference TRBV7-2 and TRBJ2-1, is GAGVSQSPSNKVTEKGKDVELRCDPISGHTALYWYRQSLGQGLEFLIYFQGNSAPDKSGLPSDRFSAERTGGSVSTLTIQRTQQEDSAVYLCASSLAGTSGHNEQFFGPGTRLTVL.

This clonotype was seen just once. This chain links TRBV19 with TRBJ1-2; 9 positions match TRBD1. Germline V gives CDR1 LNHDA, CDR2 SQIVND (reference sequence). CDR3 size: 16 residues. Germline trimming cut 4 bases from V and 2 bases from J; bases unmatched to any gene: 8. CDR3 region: CASSTVTGTGNYGYTF. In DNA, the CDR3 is TGTGCCAGTAGTACGGTCACCGGGACAGGGAACTATGGCTACACCTTC.

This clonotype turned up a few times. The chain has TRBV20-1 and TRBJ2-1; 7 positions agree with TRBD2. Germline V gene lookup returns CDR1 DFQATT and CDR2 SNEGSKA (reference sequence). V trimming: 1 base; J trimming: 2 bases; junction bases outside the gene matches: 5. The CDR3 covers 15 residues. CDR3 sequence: CSARGGSAAYNEQFF. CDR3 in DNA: TGCAGTGCTAGAGGCGGGAGTGCGGCCTACAATGAGCAGTTCTTC.

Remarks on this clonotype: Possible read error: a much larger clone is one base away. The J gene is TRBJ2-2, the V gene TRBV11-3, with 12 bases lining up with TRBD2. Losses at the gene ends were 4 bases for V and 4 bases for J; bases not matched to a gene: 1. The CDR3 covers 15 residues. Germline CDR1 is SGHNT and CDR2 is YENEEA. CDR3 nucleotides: TGTGCCAGCAGCTGGGGACTAGCGGGCACCGGGGAGCTGTTTTTT. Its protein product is CASSWGLAGTGELFF.

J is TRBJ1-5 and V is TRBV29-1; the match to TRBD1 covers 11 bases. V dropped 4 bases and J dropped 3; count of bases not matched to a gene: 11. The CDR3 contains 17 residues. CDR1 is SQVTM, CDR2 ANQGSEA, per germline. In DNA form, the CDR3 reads TGCAGCGTTGGCGCGGCCGGGACAGGGGGGTACAATCAGCCCCAGCATTTT. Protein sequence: CSVGAAGTGGYNQPQHF.

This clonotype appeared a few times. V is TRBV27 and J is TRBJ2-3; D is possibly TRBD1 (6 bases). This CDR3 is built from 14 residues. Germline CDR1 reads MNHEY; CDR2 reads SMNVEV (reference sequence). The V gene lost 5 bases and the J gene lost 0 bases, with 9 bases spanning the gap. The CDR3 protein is CASSGGGSTDTQYF. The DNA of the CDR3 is TGTGCCAGCAGTGGGGGCGGGAGCACAGATACGCAGTATTTT.

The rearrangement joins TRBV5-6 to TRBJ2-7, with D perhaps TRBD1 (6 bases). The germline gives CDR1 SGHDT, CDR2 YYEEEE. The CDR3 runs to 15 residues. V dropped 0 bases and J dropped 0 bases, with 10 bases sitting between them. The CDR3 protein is CASSLETGNSYEQYV. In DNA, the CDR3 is TGTGCCAGCAGCTTGGAGACAGGCAACTCCTACGAGCAGTACGTC.

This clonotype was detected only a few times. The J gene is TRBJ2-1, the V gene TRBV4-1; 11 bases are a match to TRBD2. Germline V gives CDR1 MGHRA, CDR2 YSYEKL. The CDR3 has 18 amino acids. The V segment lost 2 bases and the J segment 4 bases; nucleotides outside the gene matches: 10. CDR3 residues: CASSQRTQTSGMYNEQFF. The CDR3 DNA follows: TGCGCCAGCAGCCAACGCACCCAGACTAGCGGGATGTACAATGAGCAGTTCTTC.

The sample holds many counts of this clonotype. The CDR3 region has the DNA TGTGCCAGCAGCGTGTATGGAGATACGCAGTATTTT. Encoded protein: CASSVYGDTQYF. The chain uses TRBV7-2 and TRBJ2-3, with D hard to call. Germline V CDR1 and CDR2: SGHTA, FQGNSA. V was shortened by 5 bases and J by 5 bases, with 8 bases between the two germline ends. CDR3 length equals 12 residues. The full variable domain, completed using reference TRBV7-2 and TRBJ2-3, is GAGVSQSPSNKVTEKGKDVELRCDPISGHTALYWYRQSLGQGLEFLIYFQGNSAPDKSGLPSDRFSAERTGGSVSTLTIQRTQQEDSAVYLCASSVYGDTQYFGPGTRLTVL.

The CDR3, as DNA: TGTGCCAGCAGCCGACCTTATAGGACTAGCGGGAGGCCCTATGAGCAGTTCTTC. Translating it yields CASSRPYRTSGRPYEQFF. The rearrangement uses TRBV12-3 or TRBV12-4 and TRBJ2-1, with 14 nucleotides matching TRBD2. J gave up 8 bases and V 6 bases, and 15 bases lay outside the gene matches. CDR3 length: 18 amino acids.

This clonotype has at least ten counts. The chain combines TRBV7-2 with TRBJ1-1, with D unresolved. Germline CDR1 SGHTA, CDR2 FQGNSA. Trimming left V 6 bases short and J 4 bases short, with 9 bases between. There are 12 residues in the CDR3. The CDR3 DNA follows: TGTGCCAGCAGACCAGAGGTCACTGAAGCTTTCTTT. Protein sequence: CASRPEVTEAFF.

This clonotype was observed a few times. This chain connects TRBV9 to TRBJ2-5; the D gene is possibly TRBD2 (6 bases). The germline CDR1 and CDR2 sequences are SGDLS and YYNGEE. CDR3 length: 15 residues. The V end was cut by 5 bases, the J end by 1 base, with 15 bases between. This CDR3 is CASSLIGGSQETQYF. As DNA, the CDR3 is TGTGCCAGCAGTCTAATCGGGGGTAGCCAAGAGACCCAGTACTTC.

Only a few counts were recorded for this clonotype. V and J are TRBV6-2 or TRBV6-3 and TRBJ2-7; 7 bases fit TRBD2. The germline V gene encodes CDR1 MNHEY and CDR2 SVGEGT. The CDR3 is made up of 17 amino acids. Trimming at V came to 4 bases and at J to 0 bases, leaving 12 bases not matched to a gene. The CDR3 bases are TGTGCCAGCAGTTTTCGGCCTCTAGCGGCTTACTCCTACGAGCAGTACGTC. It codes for CASSFRPLAAYSYEQYV.

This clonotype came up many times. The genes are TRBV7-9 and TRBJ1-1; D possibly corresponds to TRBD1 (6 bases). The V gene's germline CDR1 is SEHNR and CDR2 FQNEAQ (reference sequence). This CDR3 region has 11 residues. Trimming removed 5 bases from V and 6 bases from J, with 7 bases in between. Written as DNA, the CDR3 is TGTGCCAGCAGCAAGGGGGCTGAAGCTTTCTTT. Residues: CASSKGAEAFF. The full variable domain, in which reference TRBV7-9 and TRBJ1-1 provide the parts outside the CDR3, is DTGVSQNPRHKITKRGQNVTFRCDPISEHNRLYWYRQTLGQGPEFLTYFQNEAQLEKSRLLSDRFSAERPKGSFSTLEIQRTEQGDSAMYLCASSKGAEAFFGQGTRLTVV.

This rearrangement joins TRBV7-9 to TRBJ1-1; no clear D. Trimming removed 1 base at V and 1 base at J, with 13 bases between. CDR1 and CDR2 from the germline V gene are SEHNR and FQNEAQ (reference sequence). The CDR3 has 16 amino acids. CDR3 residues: CASSLVVRLKNTEAFF. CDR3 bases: TGTGCCAGCAGCTTAGTGGTCAGGTTGAAGAACACTGAAGCTTTCTTT.

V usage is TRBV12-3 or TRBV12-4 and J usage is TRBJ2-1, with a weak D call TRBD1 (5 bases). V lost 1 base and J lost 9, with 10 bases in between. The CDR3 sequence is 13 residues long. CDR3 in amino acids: CASSLGVRGEQFF. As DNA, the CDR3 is TGTGCCAGCAGTTTAGGCGTTAGGGGTGAGCAGTTCTTC.

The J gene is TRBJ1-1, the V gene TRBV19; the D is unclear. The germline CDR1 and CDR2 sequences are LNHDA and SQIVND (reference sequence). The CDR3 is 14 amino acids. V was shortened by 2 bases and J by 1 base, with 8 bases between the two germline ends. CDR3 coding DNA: TGTGCCAGTAGTATAAGCAGTAAGAACACTGAAGCTTTCTTT. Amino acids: CASSISSKNTEAFF.

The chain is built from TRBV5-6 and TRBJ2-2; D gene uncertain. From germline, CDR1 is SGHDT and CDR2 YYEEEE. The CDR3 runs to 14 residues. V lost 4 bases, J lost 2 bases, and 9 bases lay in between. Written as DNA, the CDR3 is TGTGCCAGCAGCCACAGCTTTAACACCGGGGAGCTGTTTTTT. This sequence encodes CASSHSFNTGELFF.

CDR3 coding DNA: TGTGCCAGCAGCCAACCAGAACTTAACCCTAGTAGTGAGCAGTTCTTC. Translation: CASSQPELNPSSEQFF. This chain connects TRBV4-2 to TRBJ2-1; D not resolved. The V end lost 2 bases, the J end lost 9 bases, and 20 bases lay between the germline ends. This CDR3 has 16 amino acids. The germline V gene encodes CDR1 LGHNA and CDR2 YNFKEQ.

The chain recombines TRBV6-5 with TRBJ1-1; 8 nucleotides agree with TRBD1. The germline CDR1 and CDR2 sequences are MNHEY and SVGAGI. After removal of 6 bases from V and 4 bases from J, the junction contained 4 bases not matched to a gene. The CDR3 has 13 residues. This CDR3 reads CASSHRGGTEAFF. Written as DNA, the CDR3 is TGTGCCAGCAGCCACAGGGGGGGCACTGAAGCTTTCTTT.

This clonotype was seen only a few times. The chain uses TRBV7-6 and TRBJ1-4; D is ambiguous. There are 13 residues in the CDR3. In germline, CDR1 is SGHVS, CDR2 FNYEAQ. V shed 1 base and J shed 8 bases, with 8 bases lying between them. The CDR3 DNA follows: TGTGCCAGCAGCTTAGAGCAAGTCGAAAAACTGTTTTTT. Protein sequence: CASSLEQVEKLFF.

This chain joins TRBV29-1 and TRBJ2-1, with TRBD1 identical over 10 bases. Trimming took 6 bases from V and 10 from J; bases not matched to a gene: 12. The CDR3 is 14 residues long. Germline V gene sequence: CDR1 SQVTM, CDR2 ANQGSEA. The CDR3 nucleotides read TGCAGCGTGGATGGGACAGGGGTTTTCAGAGAGCAGTTCTTC. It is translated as CSVDGTGVFREQFF.